This T cell receptor beta chain originates from a study of immune evolution from preneoplasia to lung adenocarcinoma (dated by TCRdb to 2020 to 2022). With regard to the full study: No AAH lesions showed HLA loss of heterozygosity, compared with 7% of AIS, around 14% of MIA and roughly a third of ADC lesions. TCR sequencing data came from a few dozen patients. POLYSOLVER was used to infer Class I HLA alleles from exome data, while LOHHLA was used to detect allele-specific HLA loss. The overall cohort comprised 40 to 55 patients with pulmonary nodules who underwent surgical resection. The study profiled immune contexture across lung adenocarcinoma precursors and invasive adenocarcinoma using immune gene expression, TCR sequencing and multiplex immunofluorescence. The study reported that 85 to 130 samples were used for TCR sequencing. Resected precursor lesions (AAH, AIS, MIA) and invasive adenocarcinomas were compared with paired morphologically normal lung tissue. Sample size was determined by specimen availability and not by a prior power calculation. The immune data were integrated with whole exome sequencing and methylation data obtained from the same cohort of nodules. The investigation overall reported the following: T cell clonality was highest in KRAS-mutant nodules compared with EGFR-mutant or double wild-type lesions. Clonality was highest in normal lung, while later-stage lesions appeared to show lower clonality but higher T cell density and diversity. Normal lung had the highest top T cell clone frequencies, and these frequencies appeared to fall progressively from AAH through AIS, MIA and invasive adenocarcinoma. Findings were based on association rather than direct causation; larger cohorts with long-term follow-up and longitudinal biopsies were deemed needed. All patients were from Japan and China, so applicability to Western populations was uncertain.

In regard to this clone: Its specific antigen is unknown. One base away there is no much larger clone; base qualities are not given.

The CDR3 spans 14 residues, from the cysteine through the phenylalanine. The retained sequence is limited to the CDR3, 42 bases, with the frame set at the first base. CDR1 and CDR2, per the germline V gene, are MNHNS and SASEGT. V is trimmed back by 0 bases and J by 10 bases, and the junction contains 3 bases that no gene match accounts for. Patients underwent resection in Japan or China between about 2014 and 2017. The histologic diagnosis of each case was independently confirmed on H&E slides by two lung cancer pathologists. Macro-dissection after pathologic assessment enriched premalignant or tumor cells for nucleic acid extraction. The AllPrep DNA/RNA FFPE Kit was used to isolate DNA from FFPE tissue. The immunoSEQ hsTCRbeta Kit was used to sequence TCR beta CDR3 regions from DNA. In the paper's pipeline: The ImmunoSEQ Analyzer was used to analyse the TCR sequencing data. T cell clonality was defined as 1 minus Pielou's evenness, calculated on productive rearrangements. T cell diversity was measured with the inverse Simpson index on productive templates. T cell density was expressed as TCR beta template counts normalized to usable DNA, with usable DNA estimated by amplifying and sequencing housekeeping genes. TCR metrics were compared across histologic stages using two-sided Kruskal-Wallis tests. Imported from immuneACCESS, the table was reduced by TCRdb to in-frame sequences with V and J called. These copies leave out some clones; in studies compared against another copy, an unresolved V gene accounts for under half, and the cause of the remainder is not known. The V and J calls and clone size were taken over from that table, and D and trimming were inferred from the DNA. This sample gives about 3,300 clones in total; 73% of them show up just once. The top ten clones comprise around 10% of the sample.

The chain employs TRBV6-1 and TRBJ2-1, with 10 middle bases fitting TRBD2. This sequence was found in a person between 60 and 80 years old with lung adenocarcinoma. The sequencing sample was made of FFPE minimally invasive lung adenocarcinoma tissue. The cell subset or site label, read with the paper, signifies: micro-invasive lung adenocarcinoma (MIA). In nucleotides, the sequence is TGTGCCAGCAGTGAAGCCCCTAGCGGGAGCGAGCAGTTCTTC. Its translation is CASSEAPSGSEQFF.